Below are 5 T cell receptor beta chains sequenced from a single sample in a study of shared clonotypes between healthy human individuals. TCRdb's table, derived via immunoSEQ multiplex PCR, lists solely in-frame clones and lacks some. The data show almost 700,000 clones, about 90% seen once. Terminally differentiated effector memory CD45RA+ cells were excluded from the naive CD8 cells, which were CD45RO-negative and positively selected for CCR7. Sequencing was carried out using naive CD8+ T cells sorted from blood. These receptor sequences come from a man under 40 in good health.

V usage is TRBV27 and J usage is TRBJ2-5; 11 nucleotides align to TRBD1. The CDR3 is 16 residues long. Germline V lookup: CDR1 MNHEY, CDR2 SMNVEV (reference sequence). Trimming took 8 bases from V and 7 from J; bases not matched to a gene: 15. CDR3: CASYDWTGGAAGTQYF. The DNA of the CDR3 is TGTGCCAGCTACGACTGGACAGGGGGCGCGGCCGGGACCCAGTACTTC.

V is TRBV13 and J is TRBJ2-1; 7 bases are a match to TRBD2. Trimming removed 8 bases from V and 9 bases from J; junction bases left unmatched: 7. The CDR3 covers 12 residues. Germline V gene sequence: CDR1 PRHDT, CDR2 FYEKMQ (reference sequence). This CDR3 is CASGGGRSEQFF. The CDR3 region has the DNA TGTGCCAGCGGCGGGGGTCGGAGTGAGCAGTTCTTC.

This chain links TRBV6-1 with TRBJ1-3; 7 bases are shared with TRBD1. The CDR3 is 15 residues long. The germline V gene encodes CDR1 MNHNS and CDR2 SASEGT. The ends lost 6 bases at V and 2 bases at J; junction bases unmatched: 7. The CDR3 spells CASRETTGTGNTIYF. CDR3 nucleotide sequence: TGTGCCAGCAGGGAAACGACAGGGACTGGAAACACCATATATTTT.

The chain is built from TRBV6-4 and TRBJ2-1, with D maybe TRBD2 (5 bases). Germline-derived CDR1 and CDR2 are MRHNA and SNTAGT. The CDR3 loop spans 13 amino acids. V dropped 0 bases and J dropped 9 bases, with 9 bases sitting between them. The CDR3 DNA sequence: TGTGCCAGCAGTGACTCGAGCGGCGTTGAGCAGTTCTTC. Translating it yields CASSDSSGVEQFF.

The chain combines TRBV6-1 with TRBJ2-7, with unresolved D. Germline V gene sequence: CDR1 MNHNS, CDR2 SASEGT. Trimming shortened V by 1 base and J by 3 bases, and 4 bases separated the two germline ends. The CDR3 length is 12 residues. The CDR3 is CASSEDNYEQYF. The CDR3 DNA follows: TGTGCCAGCAGTGAAGACAACTACGAGCAGTACTTC.